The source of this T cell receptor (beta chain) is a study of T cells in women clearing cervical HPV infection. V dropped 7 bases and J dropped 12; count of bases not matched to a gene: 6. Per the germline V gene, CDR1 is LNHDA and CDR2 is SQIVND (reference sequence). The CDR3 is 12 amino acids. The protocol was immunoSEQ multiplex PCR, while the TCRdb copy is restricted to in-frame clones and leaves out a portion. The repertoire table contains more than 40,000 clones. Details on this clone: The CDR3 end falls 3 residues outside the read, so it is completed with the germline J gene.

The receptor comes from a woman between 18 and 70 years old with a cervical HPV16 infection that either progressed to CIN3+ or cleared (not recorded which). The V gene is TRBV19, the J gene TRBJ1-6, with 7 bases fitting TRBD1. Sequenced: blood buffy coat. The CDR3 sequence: CASNEGQLPLHF. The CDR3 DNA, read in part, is TGTGCCAGTAACGAGGGACAGCTACCC.